This T cell receptor (beta chain) originates from a study of cytomegalovirus exposure and HLA in healthy donors. Study-wide background: Among over 350 genotyped donors, 65% to 90% fell in the Caucasian-associated ancestry cluster.

Participants comprised healthy donors of bone marrow. Points on this clone: Antigen: not known.

Looked up from germline, CDR1 is LNHDA and CDR2 is SQIVND (reference sequence). CDR3 length: 17 residues. With 9 bases clipped from V and 3 bases from J, the junction kept 14 bases outside the gene matches. PCR used 60 Vbeta primers and 13 Jbeta primers. This table comes from immunoSEQ multiplex PCR, and its TCRdb copy is limited to in-frame clones, with some not included. This sample has roughly 150,000 clones, with around 72% found just once. Findings and caveats of the study: The study listed 150 to 200 cytomegalovirus-associated TCR beta chains.

This receptor was taken from a man aged 18 to 30 in good health and CMV-seronegative. Sequenced material: PBMCs. The chain employs TRBV19 and TRBJ1-1; TRBD1 matches at 12 bases. This chain's CDR3 is CASRSPGQGAGDTEAFF. The CDR3 region has the DNA TGTGCCAGCCGATCACCGGGACAGGGGGCGGGGGACACTGAAGCTTTCTTT.